The 10 T cell receptor beta chains below come from one sample, sequenced in a study of cytomegalovirus exposure and HLA in healthy donors. Amplification used 60 Vbeta primers and 13 Jbeta primers. TCRdb's table, derived via immunoSEQ multiplex PCR, lists solely in-frame clones and lacks some. Among some 130,000 clones listed, roughly 74% were seen once. The sample was PBMCs. All receptors derive from a male donor in good health and CMV-seronegative.

This clone was found once. The V call is TRBV19, the J call TRBJ2-2; 10 bases agree with TRBD1. The CDR3 totals 17 residues. CDR1 is LNHDA, CDR2 SQIVND, per germline (reference sequence). V gave up 3 bases and J gave up 1 base; unmatched junction bases: 5. CDR3 sequence (DNA): TGTGCCAGTAGTATCGGGGGGACAGGGGAGAACACCGGGGAGCTGTTTTTT. Its translation is CASSIGGTGENTGELFF. Complete variable domain (other parts from reference TRBV19 and TRBJ2-2): DGGITQSPKYLFRKEGQNVTLSCEQNLNHDAMYWYRQDPGQGLRLIYYSQIVNDFQKGDIAEGYSVSREKKESFPLTVTSAQKNPTAFYLCASSIGGTGENTGELFFGEGSRLTVL.

The rearrangement links TRBV9 to TRBJ2-3; 9 bases align to TRBD1. The CDR3 spans 19 residues. Trimming at V came to 3 bases and at J to 5 bases, leaving 19 bases not matched to a gene. The germline V gene has CDR1 SGDLS and CDR2 YYNGEE. Here the CDR3 reads CASSAMTGTGTSSIDTQYF. CDR3 nucleotide sequence: TGTGCCAGCAGCGCCATGACCGGGACAGGGACCTCCTCCATAGATACGCAGTATTTT.

This clone showed up just a few times. The chain carries TRBV2 and TRBJ1-2; D call uncertain. CDR3 length equals 16 residues. The germline V gene has CDR1 SNHLY and CDR2 FYNNEI. V gave up 8 bases and J gave up 2 bases, with 21 bases separating them. CDR3 sequence: CASAPGGWRPNYGYTF. The CDR3 DNA reads as TGTGCCAGCGCTCCCGGCGGTTGGAGACCGAACTATGGCTACACCTTC.

J is TRBJ2-3 and V is TRBV27, with D possibly being TRBD2 (5 bases). V shed 7 bases and J shed 0 bases, with 11 bases lying between them. Germline CDR1 reads MNHEY; CDR2 reads SMNVEV (reference sequence). This CDR3 is built from 14 residues. For the CDR3, the DNA is TGTGCCAGCATCCGGACTGGCAGCACAGATACGCAGTATTTT. This codes for CASIRTGSTDTQYF.

The V and J genes are TRBV15 and TRBJ2-2; D might be TRBD2 (5 bases). This CDR3 has 14 amino acids. The germline gives CDR1 LNHNV, CDR2 YYDKDF (reference sequence). V lost 0 bases and J lost 7, with 9 bases in between. CDR3 loop: CATSRERVGGELFF. The CDR3 DNA reads as TGTGCCACCAGCAGAGAGAGGGTGGGCGGGGAGCTGTTTTTT.

The chain recombines TRBV19 with TRBJ2-1; 12 nucleotides match TRBD1. CDR3 size: 21 residues. With 2 bases clipped from V and 0 bases from J, the junction kept 14 bases outside the gene matches. Germline loops: CDR1 LNHDA, CDR2 SQIVND (reference sequence). The CDR3 nucleotides are TGTGCCAGTAGTATAATCCCCCCGGGGGGACAGGGGGCTGCCTCCTACAATGAGCAGTTCTTC. As protein: CASSIIPPGGQGAASYNEQFF.

The chain has TRBV27 and TRBJ2-1, with TRBD1 as a possible D gene (5 bases). Between the trimmed V and J ends, which lost 0 bases and 0 bases, there was a span of 18 bases. CDR1 MNHEY and CDR2 SMNVEV come from the germline V gene (reference sequence). The CDR3 length is 19 residues. CDR3 sequence reads: CASSLSLPGHTSSYNEQFF. The DNA for the CDR3 is TGTGCCAGCAGTTTATCCTTGCCCGGACACACGAGCTCCTACAATGAGCAGTTCTTC.

This clone was seen a few times. The V and J genes are TRBV5-5 and TRBJ1-1; 10 positions match TRBD1. This CDR3 contains 16 residues. Looked up from germline, CDR1 is SGHKS and CDR2 is YYEKEE (reference sequence). The junction had 9 bases not matched to a gene; V was cut back by 4 bases and J by 3 bases. The CDR3 coding sequence is TGTGCCAGCAGCCCTGGGACAGGGGTAAGGTACACTGAAGCTTTCTTT. It encodes CASSPGTGVRYTEAFF.

This sequence joins TRBV9 and TRBJ2-7, with a tentative D call TRBD2 (7 bases). The CDR3 length is 15 residues. V lost 4 bases and J 2 bases, leaving 16 bases between the germline ends. Germline V gene lookup returns CDR1 SGDLS and CDR2 YYNGEE. CDR3 coding DNA: TGTGCCAGCAGCCCCCATAGGGGGGGAACCTACGAGCAGTACTTC. Its protein is CASSPHRGGTYEQYF.

The chain carries TRBV7-2 and TRBJ1-2; TRBD1 might be the D (5 bases). This CDR3 comprises 15 residues. In germline, CDR1 is SGHTA, CDR2 FQGNSA. The V and J ends lost 5 bases and 2 bases respectively, with 15 bases between them. The CDR3 is CASSLHGGGNYGYTF. The CDR3 region has the DNA TGTGCCAGCAGCCTCCATGGCGGGGGGAACTATGGCTACACCTTC. Looking up the rest from reference TRBV7-2 and TRBJ1-2 gives the full variable domain: GAGVSQSPSNKVTEKGKDVELRCDPISGHTALYWYRQSLGQGLEFLIYFQGNSAPDKSGLPSDRFSAERTGGSVSTLTIQRTQQEDSAVYLCASSLHGGGNYGYTFGSGTRLTVV.